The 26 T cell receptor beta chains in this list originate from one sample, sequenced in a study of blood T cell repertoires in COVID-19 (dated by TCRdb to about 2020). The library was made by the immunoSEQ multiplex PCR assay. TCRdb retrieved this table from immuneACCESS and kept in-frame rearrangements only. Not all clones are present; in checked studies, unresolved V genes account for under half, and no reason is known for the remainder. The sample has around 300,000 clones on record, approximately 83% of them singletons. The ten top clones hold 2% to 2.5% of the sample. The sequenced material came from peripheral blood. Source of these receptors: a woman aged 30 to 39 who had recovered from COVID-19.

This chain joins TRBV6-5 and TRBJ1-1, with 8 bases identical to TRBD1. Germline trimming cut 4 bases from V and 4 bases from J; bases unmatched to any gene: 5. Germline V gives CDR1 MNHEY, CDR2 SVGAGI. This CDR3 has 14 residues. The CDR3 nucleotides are TGTGCCAGCAGTTCGGCCAGGGGGCTCACTGAAGCTTTCTTT. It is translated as CASSSARGLTEAFF.

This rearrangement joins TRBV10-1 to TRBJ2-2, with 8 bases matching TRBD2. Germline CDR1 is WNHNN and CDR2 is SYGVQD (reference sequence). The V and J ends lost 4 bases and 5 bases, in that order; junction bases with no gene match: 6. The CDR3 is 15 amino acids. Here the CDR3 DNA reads TGCGCCAGCAGTGCGGGGGGGACTGCAACCGGGGAGCTGTTTTTT. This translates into CASSAGGTATGELFF.

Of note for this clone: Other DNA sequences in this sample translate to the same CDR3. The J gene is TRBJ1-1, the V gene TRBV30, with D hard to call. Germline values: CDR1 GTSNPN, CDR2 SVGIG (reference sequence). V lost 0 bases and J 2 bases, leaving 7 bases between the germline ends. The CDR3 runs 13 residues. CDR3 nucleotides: TGTGCCTGGAGTGTACGGGGTAACACTGAAGCTTTCTTT. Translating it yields CAWSVRGNTEAFF.

The CDR3 here is CASSGLAKNIQYF. The DNA for the CDR3 is TGTGCCAGCAGTGGCCTAGCCAAAAACATTCAGTACTTC. This chain connects TRBV12-3 or TRBV12-4 to TRBJ2-4; D not resolved. The CDR3 consists of 13 residues. V was cut by 5 bases and J by 0 bases, with 5 bases left in between.

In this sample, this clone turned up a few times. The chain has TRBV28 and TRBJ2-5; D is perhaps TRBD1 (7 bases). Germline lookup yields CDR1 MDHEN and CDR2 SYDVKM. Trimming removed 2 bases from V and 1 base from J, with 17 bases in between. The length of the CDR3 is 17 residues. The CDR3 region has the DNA TGTGCCAGCAGTTTAGTCGGAGGGGGCCCAACCCAAGAGACCCAGTACTTC. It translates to CASSLVGGGPTQETQYF.

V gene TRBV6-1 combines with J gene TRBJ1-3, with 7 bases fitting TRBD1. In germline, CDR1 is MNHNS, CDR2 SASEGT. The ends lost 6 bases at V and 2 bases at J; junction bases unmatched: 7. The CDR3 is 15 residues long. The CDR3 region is CASRTGVSAGNTIYF. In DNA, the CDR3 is TGTGCCAGCAGAACAGGGGTTAGTGCTGGAAACACCATATATTTT.

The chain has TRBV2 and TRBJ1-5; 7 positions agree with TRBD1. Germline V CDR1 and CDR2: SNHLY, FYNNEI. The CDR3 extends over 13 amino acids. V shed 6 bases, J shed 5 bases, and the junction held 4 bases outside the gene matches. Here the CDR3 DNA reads TGTGCCAGCAGCCCCGACAGGGATCAGCCCCAGCATTTT. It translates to CASSPDRDQPQHF.

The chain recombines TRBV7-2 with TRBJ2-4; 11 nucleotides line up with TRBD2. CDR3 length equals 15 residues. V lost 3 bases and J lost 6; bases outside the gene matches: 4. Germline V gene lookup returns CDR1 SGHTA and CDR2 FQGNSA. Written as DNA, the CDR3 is TGTGCCAGCAGCTTGGGGGGACTAGCGGCAAACATTCAGTACTTC. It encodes CASSLGGLAANIQYF.

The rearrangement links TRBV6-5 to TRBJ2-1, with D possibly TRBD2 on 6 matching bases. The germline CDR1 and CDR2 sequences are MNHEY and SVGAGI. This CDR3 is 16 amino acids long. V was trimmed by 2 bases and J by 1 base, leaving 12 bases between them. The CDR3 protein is CASSYLPGESYNEQFF. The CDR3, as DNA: TGTGCCAGCAGTTACCTCCCGGGGGAGTCCTACAATGAGCAGTTCTTC.

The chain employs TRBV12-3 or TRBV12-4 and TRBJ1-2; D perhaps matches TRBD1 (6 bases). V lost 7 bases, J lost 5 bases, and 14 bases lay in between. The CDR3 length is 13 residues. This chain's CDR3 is CASTLSGTYGYTF. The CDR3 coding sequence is TGTGCCAGCACCCTATCCGGGACATATGGCTACACCTTC.

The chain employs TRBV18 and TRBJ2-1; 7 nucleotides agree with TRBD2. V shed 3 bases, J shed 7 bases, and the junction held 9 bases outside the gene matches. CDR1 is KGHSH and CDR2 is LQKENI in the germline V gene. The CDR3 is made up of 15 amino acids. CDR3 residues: CASSPSRDGGNEQFF. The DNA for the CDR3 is TGTGCCAGCTCACCTTCCCGGGACGGGGGGAATGAGCAGTTCTTC.

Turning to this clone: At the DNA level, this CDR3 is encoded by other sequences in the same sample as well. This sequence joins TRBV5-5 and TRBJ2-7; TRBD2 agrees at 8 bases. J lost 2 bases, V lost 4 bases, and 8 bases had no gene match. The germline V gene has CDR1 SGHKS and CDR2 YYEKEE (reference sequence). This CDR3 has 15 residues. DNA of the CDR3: TGTGCCAGCAGCCGACCGGGACTAGACCCCTACGAGCAGTACTTC. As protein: CASSRPGLDPYEQYF.

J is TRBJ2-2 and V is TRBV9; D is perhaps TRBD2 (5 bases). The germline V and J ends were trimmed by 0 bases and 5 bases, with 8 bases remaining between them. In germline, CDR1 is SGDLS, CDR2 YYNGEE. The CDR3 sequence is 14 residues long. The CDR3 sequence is CASSVDRTTGELFF. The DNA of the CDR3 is TGTGCCAGCAGCGTAGACCGGACTACCGGGGAGCTGTTTTTT.

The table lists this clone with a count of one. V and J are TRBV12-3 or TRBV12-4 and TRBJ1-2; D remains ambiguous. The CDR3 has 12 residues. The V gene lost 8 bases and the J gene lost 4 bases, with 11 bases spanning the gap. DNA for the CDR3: TGTGCCAGCTCCCTTGGGAGCTATGGCTACACCTTC. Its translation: CASSLGSYGYTF.

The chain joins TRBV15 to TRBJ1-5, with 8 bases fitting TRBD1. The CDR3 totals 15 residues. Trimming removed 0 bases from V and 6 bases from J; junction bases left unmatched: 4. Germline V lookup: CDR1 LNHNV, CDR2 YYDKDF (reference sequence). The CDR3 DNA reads TGTGCCACCAGCAGAGAGACAGGGGTCGCTCAGCCCCAGCATTTT. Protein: CATSRETGVAQPQHF.

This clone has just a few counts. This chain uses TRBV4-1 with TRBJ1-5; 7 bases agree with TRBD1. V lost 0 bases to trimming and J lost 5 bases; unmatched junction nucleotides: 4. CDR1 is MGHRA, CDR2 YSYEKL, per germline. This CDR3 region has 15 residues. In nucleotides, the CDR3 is TGCGCCAGCAGCCAAGAGGACAGGTCGGATCAGCCCCAGCATTTT. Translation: CASSQEDRSDQPQHF.

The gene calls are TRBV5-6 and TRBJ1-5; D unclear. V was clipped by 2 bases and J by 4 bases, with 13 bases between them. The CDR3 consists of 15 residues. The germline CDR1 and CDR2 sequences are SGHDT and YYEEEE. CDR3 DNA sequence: TGTGCCAGCAGCTTTTTGCGCTCTCCTAATCAGCCCCAGCATTTT. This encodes CASSFLRSPNQPQHF.

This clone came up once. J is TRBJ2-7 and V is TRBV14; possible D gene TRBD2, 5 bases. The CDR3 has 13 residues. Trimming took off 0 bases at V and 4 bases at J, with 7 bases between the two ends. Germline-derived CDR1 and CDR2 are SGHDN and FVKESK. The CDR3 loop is CASSQDRGYEQYF. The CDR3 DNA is TGTGCCAGCAGCCAAGATCGGGGTTACGAGCAGTACTTC.

The CDR3 reads CASSQEGPGRDTQYF. The CDR3 DNA sequence: TGCGCCAGCAGCCAAGAAGGGCCAGGGCGAGATACGCAGTATTTT. The genes are TRBV4-1 and TRBJ2-3; D is perhaps TRBD1 (5 bases). Germline loops: CDR1 MGHRA, CDR2 YSYEKL. This CDR3 is 15 amino acids long. V lost 0 bases, J lost 5 bases, and 12 bases lay in between.

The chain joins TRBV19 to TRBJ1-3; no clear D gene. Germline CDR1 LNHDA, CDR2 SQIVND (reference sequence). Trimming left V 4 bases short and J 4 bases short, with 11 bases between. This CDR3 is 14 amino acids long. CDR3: CASSSREFGNTIYF. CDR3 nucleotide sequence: TGTGCCAGTAGTAGCCGGGAGTTCGGAAACACCATATATTTT. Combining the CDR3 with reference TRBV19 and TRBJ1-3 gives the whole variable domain DGGITQSPKYLFRKEGQNVTLSCEQNLNHDAMYWYRQDPGQGLRLIYYSQIVNDFQKGDIAEGYSVSREKKESFPLTVTSAQKNPTAFYLCASSSREFGNTIYFGEGSWLTVV.

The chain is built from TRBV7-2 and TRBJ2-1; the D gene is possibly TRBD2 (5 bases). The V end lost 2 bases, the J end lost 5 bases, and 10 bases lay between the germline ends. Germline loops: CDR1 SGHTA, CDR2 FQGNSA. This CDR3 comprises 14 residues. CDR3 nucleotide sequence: TGTGCCAGCAGCTTATTGAGCGGTAACAATGAGCAGTTCTTC. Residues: CASSLLSGNNEQFF.

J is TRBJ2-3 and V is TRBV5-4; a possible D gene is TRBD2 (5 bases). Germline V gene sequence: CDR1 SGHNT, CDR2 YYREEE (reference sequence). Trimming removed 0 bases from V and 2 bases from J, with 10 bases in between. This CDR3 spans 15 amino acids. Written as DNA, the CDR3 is TGTGCCAGCAGCTTGGGGCGGGCTTCCACAGATACGCAGTATTTT. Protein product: CASSLGRASTDTQYF.

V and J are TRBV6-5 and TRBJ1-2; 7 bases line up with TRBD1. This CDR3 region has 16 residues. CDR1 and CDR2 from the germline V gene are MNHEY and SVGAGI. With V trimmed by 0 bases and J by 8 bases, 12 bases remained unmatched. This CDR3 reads CASSYSDVRRGKGYTF. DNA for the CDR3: TGTGCCAGCAGTTACTCCGACGTTCGCAGGGGGAAAGGCTACACCTTC.

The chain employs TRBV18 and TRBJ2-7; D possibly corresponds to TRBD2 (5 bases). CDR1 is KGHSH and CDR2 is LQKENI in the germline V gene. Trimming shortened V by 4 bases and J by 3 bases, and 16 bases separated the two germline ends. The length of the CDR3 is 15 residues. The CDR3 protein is CASSRPDYPHYEQYF. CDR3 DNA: TGTGCCAGCTCACGACCAGACTACCCCCACTACGAGCAGTACTTC.

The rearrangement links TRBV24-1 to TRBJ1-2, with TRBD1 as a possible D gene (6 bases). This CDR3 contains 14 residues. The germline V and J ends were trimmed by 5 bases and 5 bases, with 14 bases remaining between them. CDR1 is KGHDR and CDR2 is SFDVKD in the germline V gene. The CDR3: CATSGSGTHYGYTF. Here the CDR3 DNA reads TGTGCCACCAGTGGAAGCGGGACACATTATGGCTACACCTTC.

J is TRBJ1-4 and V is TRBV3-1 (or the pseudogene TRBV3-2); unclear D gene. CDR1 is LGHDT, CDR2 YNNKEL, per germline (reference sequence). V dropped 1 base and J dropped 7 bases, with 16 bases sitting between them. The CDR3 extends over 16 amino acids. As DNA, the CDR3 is TGTGCCAGCAGCCAAGGATATGGTGGACTGAGTGAAAAACTGTTTTTT. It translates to CASSQGYGGLSEKLFF.